This T cell receptor (beta chain) comes out of a study of T-cell memory formation after mild COVID-19. Study-level information: TCR clusters were mostly donor specific.

The germline gives CDR1 KGHSH, CDR2 LQKENI. Trimming took 3 bases from V and 1 from J, leaving 16 bases between them. CDR3 size: 16 residues. This clonotype has a handful of counts. TCRdb passed the 5' RACE reads through MiXCR, listing each CDR3 protein once. Here the sample spans roughly 350,000 distinct CDR3 sequences, 28% being singletons. The sequenced material came from PBMCs or a T cell subset sorted from them (not recorded which). The source is an adult woman who had mild COVID-19 (a few samples of this study predate the infection). Cell type and time point are not known. The chain has TRBV18 and TRBJ2-7; D might be TRBD2 (5 bases). The CDR3 region has the DNA TGTGCCAGCTCACCGGAGGTGCTTCGGCTATCCTACGAGCAGTACTTC. Translation gives CASSPEVLRLSYEQYF. The full variable domain, in which reference TRBV18 and TRBJ2-7 provide the parts outside the CDR3, is NAGVMQNPRHLVRRRGQEARLRCSPMKGHSHVYWYRQLPEEGLKFMVYLQKENIIDESGMPKERFSAEFPKEGPSILRIQQVVRGDSAAYFCASSPEVLRLSYEQYFGPGTRLTVT.